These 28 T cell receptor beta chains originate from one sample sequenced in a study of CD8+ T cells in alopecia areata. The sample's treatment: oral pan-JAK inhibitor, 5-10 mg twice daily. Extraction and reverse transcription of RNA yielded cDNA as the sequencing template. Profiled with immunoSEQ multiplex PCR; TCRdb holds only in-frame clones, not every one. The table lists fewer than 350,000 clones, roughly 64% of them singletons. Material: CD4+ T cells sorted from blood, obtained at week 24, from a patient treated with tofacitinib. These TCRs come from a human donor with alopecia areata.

The CDR3: CASSLTGELLYGYTF. The CDR3 nucleotides are TGTGCCAGCAGCTTGACAGGTGAACTACTCTATGGCTACACCTTC. This sequence joins TRBV5-4 and TRBJ1-2; D possibly corresponds to TRBD1 (5 bases). The CDR3 is made up of 15 amino acids. V shed 1 base and J shed 4 bases, with 14 bases lying between them. Per germline, CDR1 SGHNT and CDR2 YYREEE (reference sequence).

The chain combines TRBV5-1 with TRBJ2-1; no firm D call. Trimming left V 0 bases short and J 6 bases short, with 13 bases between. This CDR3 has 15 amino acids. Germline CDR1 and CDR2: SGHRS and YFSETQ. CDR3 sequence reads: CASSLGSSTLNEQFF. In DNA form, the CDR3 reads TGCGCCAGCAGCTTGGGGTCCTCAACCCTCAATGAGCAGTTCTTC.

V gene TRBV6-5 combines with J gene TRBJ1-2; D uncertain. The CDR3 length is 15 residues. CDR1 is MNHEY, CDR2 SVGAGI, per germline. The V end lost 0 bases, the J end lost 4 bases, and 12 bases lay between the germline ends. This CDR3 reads CASSYSAARFYGYTF. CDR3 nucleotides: TGTGCCAGCAGTTACTCGGCGGCTCGTTTCTATGGCTACACCTTC.

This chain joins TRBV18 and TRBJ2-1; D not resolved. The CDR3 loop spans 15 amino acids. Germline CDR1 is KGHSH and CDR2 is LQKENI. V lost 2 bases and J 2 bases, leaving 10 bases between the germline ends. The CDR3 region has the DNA TGTGCCAGCTCACCAACCCTCTCGACCTACAATGAGCAGTTCTTC. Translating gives CASSPTLSTYNEQFF.

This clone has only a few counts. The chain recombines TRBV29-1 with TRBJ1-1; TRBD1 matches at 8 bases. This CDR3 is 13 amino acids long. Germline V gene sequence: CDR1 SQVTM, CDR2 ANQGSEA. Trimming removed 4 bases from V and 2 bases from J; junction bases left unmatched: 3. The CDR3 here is CSVAGGSNTEAFF. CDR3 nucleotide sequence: TGCAGCGTTGCAGGGGGCAGTAACACTGAAGCTTTCTTT.

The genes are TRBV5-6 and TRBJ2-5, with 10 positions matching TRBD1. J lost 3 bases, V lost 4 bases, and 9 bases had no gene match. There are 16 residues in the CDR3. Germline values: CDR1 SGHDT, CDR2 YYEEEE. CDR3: CASSRDRGRGEETQYF. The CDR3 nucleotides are TGTGCCAGCAGCCGCGACAGGGGGCGAGGAGAAGAGACCCAGTACTTC.

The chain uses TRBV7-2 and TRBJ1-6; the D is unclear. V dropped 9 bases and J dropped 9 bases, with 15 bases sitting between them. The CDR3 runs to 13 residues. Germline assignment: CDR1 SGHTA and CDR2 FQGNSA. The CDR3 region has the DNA TGTGCCAGTGCGGGGAGGGAAAGTTCACCCCTCCACTTT. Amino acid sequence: CASAGRESSPLHF.

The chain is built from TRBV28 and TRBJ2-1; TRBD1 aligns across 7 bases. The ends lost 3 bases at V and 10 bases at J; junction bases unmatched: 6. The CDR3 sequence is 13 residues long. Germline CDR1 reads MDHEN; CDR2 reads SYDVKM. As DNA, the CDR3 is TGTGCCAGCAGTTTTGTTGACAGGGTGGAGCAGTTCTTC. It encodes CASSFVDRVEQFF.

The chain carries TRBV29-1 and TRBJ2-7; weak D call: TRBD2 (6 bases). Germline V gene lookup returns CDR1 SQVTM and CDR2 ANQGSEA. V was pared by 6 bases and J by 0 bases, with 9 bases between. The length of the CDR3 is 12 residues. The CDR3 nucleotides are TGCAGCGTCATAGCGGACTCCTACGAGCAGTACTTC. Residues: CSVIADSYEQYF.

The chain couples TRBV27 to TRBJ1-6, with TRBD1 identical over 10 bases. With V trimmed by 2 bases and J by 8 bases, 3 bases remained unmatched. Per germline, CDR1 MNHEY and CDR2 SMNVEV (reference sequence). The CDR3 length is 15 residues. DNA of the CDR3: TGTGCCAGCAGTTTAGGGGGGACAGGGGATTCACCCCTCCACTTT. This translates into CASSLGGTGDSPLHF.

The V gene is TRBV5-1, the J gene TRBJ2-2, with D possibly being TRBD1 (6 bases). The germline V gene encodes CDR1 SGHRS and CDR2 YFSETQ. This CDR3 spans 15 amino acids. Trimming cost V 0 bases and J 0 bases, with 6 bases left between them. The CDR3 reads CASSLGTANTGELFF. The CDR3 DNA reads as TGCGCCAGCAGCTTGGGGACAGCGAACACCGGGGAGCTGTTTTTT.

In DNA form, the CDR3 reads TGTGCCTGGGGCACCTACGAGCAGTACTTC. This translates into CAWGTYEQYF. The V call is TRBV30, the J call TRBJ2-7, with D unclear. The CDR3 totals 10 residues. Trimming shortened V by 5 bases and J by 2 bases, and 4 bases separated the two germline ends. In germline, CDR1 is GTSNPN, CDR2 SVGIG (reference sequence). Supplemented by reference TRBV30 and TRBJ2-7, the full variable domain reads SQTIHQWPATLVQPVGSPLSLECTVEGTSNPNLYWYRQAAGRGLQLLFYSVGIGQISSEVPQNLSASRPQDRQFILSSKKLLLSDSGFYLCAWGTYEQYFGPGTRLTVT.

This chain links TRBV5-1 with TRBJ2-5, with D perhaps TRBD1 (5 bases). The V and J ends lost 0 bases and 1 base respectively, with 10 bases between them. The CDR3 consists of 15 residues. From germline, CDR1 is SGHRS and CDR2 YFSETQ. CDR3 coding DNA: TGCGCCAGCAGCTTGGCAGGGCCACCCCAAGAGACCCAGTACTTC. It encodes CASSLAGPPQETQYF.

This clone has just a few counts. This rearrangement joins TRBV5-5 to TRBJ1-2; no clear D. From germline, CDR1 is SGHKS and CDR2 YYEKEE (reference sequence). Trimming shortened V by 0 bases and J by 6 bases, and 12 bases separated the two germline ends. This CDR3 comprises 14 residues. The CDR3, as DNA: TGTGCCAGCAGCTTGGCCGCGGCGGAGCATGGCTACACCTTC. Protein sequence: CASSLAAAEHGYTF.

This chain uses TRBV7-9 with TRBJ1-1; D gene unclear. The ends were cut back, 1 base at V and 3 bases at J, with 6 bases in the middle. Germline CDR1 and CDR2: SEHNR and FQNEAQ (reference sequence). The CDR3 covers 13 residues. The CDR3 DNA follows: TGTGCCAGCAGCTTAGACTGGGACACTGAAGCTTTCTTT. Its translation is CASSLDWDTEAFF.

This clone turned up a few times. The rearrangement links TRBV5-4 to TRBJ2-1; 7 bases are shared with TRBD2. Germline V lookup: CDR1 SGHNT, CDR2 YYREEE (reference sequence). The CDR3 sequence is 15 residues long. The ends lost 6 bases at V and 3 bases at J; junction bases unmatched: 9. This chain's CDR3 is CASNLGGGNYNEQFF. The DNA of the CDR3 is TGTGCCAGCAACCTAGGCGGGGGTAACTACAATGAGCAGTTCTTC.

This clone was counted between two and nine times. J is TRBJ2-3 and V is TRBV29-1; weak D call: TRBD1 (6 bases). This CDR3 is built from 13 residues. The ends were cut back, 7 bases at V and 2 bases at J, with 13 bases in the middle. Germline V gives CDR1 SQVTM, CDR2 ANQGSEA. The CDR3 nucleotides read TGCAGCGGTTACAGGGACCACACAGATACGCAGTATTTT. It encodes CSGYRDHTDTQYF.

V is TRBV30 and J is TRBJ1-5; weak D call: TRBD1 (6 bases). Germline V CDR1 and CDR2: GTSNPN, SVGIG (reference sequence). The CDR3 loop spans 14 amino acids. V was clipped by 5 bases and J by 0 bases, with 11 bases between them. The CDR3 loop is CAWAGHFSNQPQHF. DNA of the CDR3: TGTGCCTGGGCGGGACACTTTAGCAATCAGCCCCAGCATTTT. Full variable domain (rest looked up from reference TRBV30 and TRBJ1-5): SQTIHQWPATLVQPVGSPLSLECTVEGTSNPNLYWYRQAAGRGLQLLFYSVGIGQISSEVPQNLSASRPQDRQFILSSKKLLLSDSGFYLCAWAGHFSNQPQHFGDGTRLSIL.

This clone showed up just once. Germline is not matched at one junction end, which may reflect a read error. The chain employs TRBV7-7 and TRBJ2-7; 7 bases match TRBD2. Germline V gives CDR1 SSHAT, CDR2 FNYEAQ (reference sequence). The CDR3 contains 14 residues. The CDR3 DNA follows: TGTGCTAGCAGCGGGATCGGGAACTCCTACGAGCAGTACTTC. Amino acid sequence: CASSGIGNSYEQYF.

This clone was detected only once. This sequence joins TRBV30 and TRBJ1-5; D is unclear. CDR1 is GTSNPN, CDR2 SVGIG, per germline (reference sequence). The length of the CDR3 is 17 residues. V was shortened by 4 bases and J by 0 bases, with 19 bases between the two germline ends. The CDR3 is CAWNGRHGRNSNQPQHF. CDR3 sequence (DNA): TGTGCCTGGAATGGCAGGCATGGCAGGAATAGCAATCAGCCCCAGCATTTT.

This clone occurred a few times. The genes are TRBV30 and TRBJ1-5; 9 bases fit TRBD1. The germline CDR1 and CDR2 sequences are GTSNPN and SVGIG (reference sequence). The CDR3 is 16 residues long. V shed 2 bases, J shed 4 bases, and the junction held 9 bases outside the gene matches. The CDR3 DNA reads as TGTGCCTGGAGTTCCCACGGGACAGGGCCTAATCAGCCCCAGCATTTT. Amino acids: CAWSSHGTGPNQPQHF.

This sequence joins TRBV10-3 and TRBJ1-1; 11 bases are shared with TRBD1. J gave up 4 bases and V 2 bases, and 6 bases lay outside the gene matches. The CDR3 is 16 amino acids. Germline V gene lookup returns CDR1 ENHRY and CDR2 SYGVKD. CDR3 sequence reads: CAISEPLGTGGTEAFF. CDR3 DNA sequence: TGTGCCATCAGTGAGCCTCTCGGGACAGGGGGCACTGAAGCTTTCTTT.

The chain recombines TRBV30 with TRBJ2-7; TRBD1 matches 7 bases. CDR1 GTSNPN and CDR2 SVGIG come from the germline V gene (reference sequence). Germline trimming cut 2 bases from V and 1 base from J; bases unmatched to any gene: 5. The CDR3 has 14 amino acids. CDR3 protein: CAWSSRQGSYEQYF. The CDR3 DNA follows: TGTGCCTGGAGTTCCCGACAGGGATCCTACGAGCAGTACTTC.

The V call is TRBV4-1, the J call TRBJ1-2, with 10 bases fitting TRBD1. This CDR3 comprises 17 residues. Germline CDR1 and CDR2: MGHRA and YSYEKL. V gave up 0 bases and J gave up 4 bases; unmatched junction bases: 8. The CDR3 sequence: CASSQDGGQGRSYGYTF. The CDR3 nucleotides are TGCGCCAGCAGCCAAGATGGGGGACAGGGGAGGTCCTATGGCTACACCTTC.

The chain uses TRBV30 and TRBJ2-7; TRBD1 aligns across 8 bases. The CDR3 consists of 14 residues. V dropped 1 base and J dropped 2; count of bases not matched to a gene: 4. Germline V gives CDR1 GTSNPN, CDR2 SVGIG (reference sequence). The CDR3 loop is CAWSGTGLTYEQYF. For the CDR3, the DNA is TGTGCCTGGAGTGGGACAGGGTTAACCTACGAGCAGTACTTC.

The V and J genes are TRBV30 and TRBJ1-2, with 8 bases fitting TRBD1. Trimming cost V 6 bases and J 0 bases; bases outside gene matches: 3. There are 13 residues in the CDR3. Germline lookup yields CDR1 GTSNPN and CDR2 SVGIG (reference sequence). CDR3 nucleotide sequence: TGTGCCTGCGGACAGGGCCCTAACTATGGCTACACCTTC. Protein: CACGQGPNYGYTF.

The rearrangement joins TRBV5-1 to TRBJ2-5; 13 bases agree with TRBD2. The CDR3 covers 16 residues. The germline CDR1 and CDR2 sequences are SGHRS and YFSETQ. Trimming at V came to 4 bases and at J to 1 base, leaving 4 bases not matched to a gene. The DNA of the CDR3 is TGCGCCAGCAGCGGTACTAGCGGGGGGGCCCAAGAGACCCAGTACTTC. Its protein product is CASSGTSGGAQETQYF.

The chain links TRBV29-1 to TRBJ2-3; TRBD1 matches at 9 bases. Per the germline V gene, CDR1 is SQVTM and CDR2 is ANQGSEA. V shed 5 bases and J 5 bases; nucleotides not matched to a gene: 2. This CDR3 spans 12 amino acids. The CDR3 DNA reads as TGCAGCGTTCGACAGGGGGGAGATACGCAGTATTTT. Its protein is CSVRQGGDTQYF.